Listed below are T cell receptor beta chains from one sample, sequenced in a study of post-analysis software for immune sequencing data. TCRdb fed the PCR reads into MiXCR, producing one record per CDR3 protein. Of hundreds of thousands of distinct CDR3 sequences in the sample, approximately 59% are singletons; the top ten hold approximately 10%. The sequencing sample was made of blood. The receptors originated from a girl between 2 and 10 years old with multiple sclerosis. CDR3s include the opening cysteine and the closing phenylalanine or tryptophan. The D gene is left open where the match is weak. Part of the rows lack a size; the others show once, few, many or a class for expanded clones.

j_call v_call clone_size d_call cdr3_nt cdr3_aa
TRBJ2-1 TRBV7-8 NA NA TGTGCCAGCACTCTATCTTTAGCGGCCCCCTCCTACAATGAGCAGTTCTTC CASTLSLAAPSYNEQFF
TRBJ2-5 TRBV20-1 NA NA TGCAGTGCTAGATCGGAGGGTTGGGAGCAGTACTTC CSARSEGWEQYF
TRBJ1-1 TRBV5-1 NA NA TGCGCCAGCAGCCAGGGTTTACAGAACACTGAAGCTTTCTTT CASSQGLQNTEAFF
TRBJ2-7 TRBV10-3 NA NA TGTGCCATCAGTGATTCTGGGGCCGGAACCTACGAGCAGTACTTC CAISDSGAGTYEQYF
TRBJ2-5 TRBV27 NA NA TGTGCCAGCAGTAACCCCCCATTAGAGACCCAGTACTTC CASSNPPLETQYF
TRBJ2-5 TRBV12-3/TRBV12-4 once NA TGTGCCAGCAGTTTTAATAGGGGGTGGCAGACCCAGTACTTC CASSFNRGWQTQYF
TRBJ1-2 TRBV12-3/TRBV12-4 NA TRBD1 TGTGCCAGCAGTCTCACACGACAGGGGGTAGGCTATGGCTACACCTTC CASSLTRQGVGYGYTF
TRBJ1-2 TRBV29-1 NA TRBD1 TGCAGCGTACCGACCGGGACAGACGGCTACACCTTC CSVPTGTDGYTF
TRBJ2-7 TRBV6-2/TRBV6-3 NA TRBD1 TGTGCCAGCAGTCCAAAGGACTCCGGGACAGGGACCTACGAGCAGTACTTC CASSPKDSGTGTYEQYF
TRBJ2-3 TRBV11-2 NA TRBD2 TGTGCCAGCAGTCAAACTACCCACGGGGGGGCCACAGATACGCAGTATTTT CASSQTTHGGATDTQYF
TRBJ2-5 TRBV12-3/TRBV12-4 NA NA TGTGCCAGCAGTCACAGGGACCCCCACCAAGAGACCCAGTACTTC CASSHRDPHQETQYF
TRBJ2-1 TRBV10-3 NA TRBD1 TGTGCCATCAGTGAGTCCACGGGCCCGGGACAGGGGAAAGAGACTGGGGAGCAGTTCTTC CAISESTGPGQGKETGEQFF
TRBJ2-2 TRBV5-1 NA NA TGCGCCAGCAGTGACGGGAATTTGGGGTGGCTGTTTTTT CASSDGNLGWLFF
TRBJ2-3 TRBV29-1 NA NA TGCAGCGAGCAGACTAGCACAGATACGCAGTATTTT CSEQTSTDTQYF
TRBJ1-1 TRBV7-2 NA TRBD1 TGTGCCAGCAGCTTCCGACAGGGTAGTTTCACTGAAGCTTTCTTT CASSFRQGSFTEAFF
TRBJ2-4 TRBV12-3/TRBV12-4 NA TRBD1 TGTGCCAGCAGTTTACTGACAGGGAAAAACATTCAGTACTTC CASSLLTGKNIQYF
TRBJ2-1 TRBV7-3 NA NA TGTGCCAGCAGACCGGGACGGGGGGCTTATGAGCAGTTCTTC CASRPGRGAYEQFF
TRBJ1-1 TRBV20-1 NA TRBD1 TGCAGTGCTAGACAGGGGGCTGGACCCCTCATGAACACTGAAGCTTTCTTT CSARQGAGPLMNTEAFF
TRBJ2-3 TRBV7-9 NA NA TGTGCCAGCTCCGCAGGACACTGGGCAGATACGCAGTATTTT CASSAGHWADTQYF
TRBJ2-4 TRBV7-8 NA TRBD1 TGTGCCGGCAGCTCGGGACAGGGAAAAAACATTCAGTACTTC CAGSSGQGKNIQYF
TRBJ2-1 TRBV7-9 NA NA TGTGCCAACAGCTTCCCCCACAAAGAGACCCAGTTCTTC CANSFPHKETQFF
TRBJ2-1 TRBV10-3 NA TRBD2 TGTGCCATCAGCGGGACTAGCGGGACCTCCTACAATGAGCAGTTCTTC CAISGTSGTSYNEQFF
TRBJ2-1 TRBV7-2 NA TRBD1 TGTGCCAGCAGCCCCCGACAGGGGCTCTCCTACAATGAGCAGTTCTTC CASSPRQGLSYNEQFF
TRBJ2-4 TRBV4-1 few NA TGCGCCAGCAGCCAAGACAGGGAAGGCAAAAACATTCAGTACTTC CASSQDREGKNIQYF
TRBJ2-5 TRBV6-2/TRBV6-3 NA NA TGTGCCAGCGGCCCCCCAAGACAGGCTCAAGAGACCCAGTACTTC CASGPPRQAQETQYF
TRBJ1-5 TRBV30 NA NA TGTGCCTGGAGTAAGGGCGGCCGAGGGGAGCCCCAGCATTTT CAWSKGGRGEPQHF
TRBJ2-7 TRBV3-1 NA NA TGTGCCAGCAGCCCCCAAGGCAGGGCCTACGAGCAGTACTTC CASSPQGRAYEQYF
TRBJ2-3 TRBV7-3 NA NA TGTGCCAGCAGCTTAGCAGCAATAGATACGCAGTATTTT CASSLAAIDTQYF
TRBJ2-1 TRBV7-2 NA NA TGTGCCAGCAGCTTAGCGCCTACTGGCAATGAGCAGTTCTTC CASSLAPTGNEQFF
TRBJ2-7 TRBV28 NA TRBD1 TGTGCCAGCAGTTGGGCCCAGGGGGCAGTCTACGAGCAGTACTTC CASSWAQGAVYEQYF
TRBJ1-4 TRBV19 NA TRBD1 TGTGCCAGTACCACAGGGGAAACTAATGAAAAACTGTTTTTT CASTTGETNEKLFF
TRBJ1-1 TRBV7-9 few NA TGTGCCAGCAGCCCCAGGGTTCTGAAGAACACTGAAGCTTTCTTT CASSPRVLKNTEAFF
TRBJ2-7 TRBV10-3 many NA TGTGCCATCAGTGAGGGGTACGAGCAGTACTTC CAISEGYEQYF
TRBJ1-2 TRBV10-3 NA NA TGTGCCATCAGTTCCACTTGTGACAGGAGCGGCTATGGCTACACCTTC CAISSTCDRSGYGYTF
TRBJ2-1 TRBV29-1 few NA TGCAGCGTTGATAACAGGGCAACCACATACAATGAGCAGTTCTTC CSVDNRATTYNEQFF
TRBJ2-7 TRBV12-3/TRBV12-4 few NA TGTGCCAGCAGTCCGATCGACAGGTCCTACGAGCAGTACTTC CASSPIDRSYEQYF
TRBJ2-5 TRBV2 NA NA TGTGCCAGCAGGGCCGTCCAATCCTGGGAGACCCAGTACTTC CASRAVQSWETQYF
TRBJ2-1 TRBV4-2 NA TRBD2 TGTGCCAGCAGCCAACTGGGACTAGCGGGAGGAACCTACAATGAGCAGTTCTTC CASSQLGLAGGTYNEQFF
TRBJ2-7 TRBV7-8 NA NA TGTGCCAGCAGCGTAAGGAAGGCAGCCTACGAGCAGTACTTC CASSVRKAAYEQYF
TRBJ1-2 TRBV20-1 NA TRBD1 TGCAGTGCTTCACGGACAGGGGCGGTCTATGGCTACACCTTC CSASRTGAVYGYTF
TRBJ2-7 TRBV7-6 NA TRBD2 TGTGCCAGCAGCCGCCTTCTAGCGGGAGAGACCTACGAGCAGTACTTC CASSRLLAGETYEQYF
TRBJ1-5 TRBV12-3/TRBV12-4 NA NA TGTGCCAGCAGTTTTCAGGGAGGGGGTCAGCCCCAGCATTTT CASSFQGGGQPQHF
TRBJ2-5 TRBV7-9 NA NA TGTGCCAGCGCCGGGAGCTTGGAGGTGGAGACCCAGTACTTC CASAGSLEVETQYF
TRBJ2-3 TRBV12-3/TRBV12-4 NA TRBD2 TGTGCCAGCAGCATCGGCGTAGCGGGGGTAATAACAGATACGCAGTATTTT CASSIGVAGVITDTQYF
TRBJ2-3 TRBV6-1 NA TRBD1 TGTGCCAGCTGCCGGGACAGGGGTGATACGCAGTATTTT CASCRDRGDTQYF
TRBJ1-6 TRBV7-2 few NA TGTGCCAGCAGCTTAGGGGGCCATAATTCACCCCTCCACTTT CASSLGGHNSPLHF